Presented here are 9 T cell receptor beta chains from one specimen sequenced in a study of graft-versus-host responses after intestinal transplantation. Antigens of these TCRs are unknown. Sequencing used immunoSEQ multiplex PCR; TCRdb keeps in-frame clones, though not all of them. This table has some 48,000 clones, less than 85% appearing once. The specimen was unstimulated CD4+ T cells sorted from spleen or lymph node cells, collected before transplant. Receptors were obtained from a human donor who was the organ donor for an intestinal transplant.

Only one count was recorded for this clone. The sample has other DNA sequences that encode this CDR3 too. CDR3 sequence: CAWSVGPDTQYF. CDR3 sequence (DNA): TGTGCCTGGAGTGTAGGCCCAGATACGCAGTATTTT. The genes are TRBV30 and TRBJ2-3; D is unresolved. The CDR3 spans 12 residues. V lost 0 bases, J lost 4 bases, and 5 bases lay in between. CDR1 GTSNPN and CDR2 SVGIG come from the germline V gene (reference sequence). Combining the CDR3 with reference TRBV30 and TRBJ2-3 gives the whole variable domain SQTIHQWPATLVQPVGSPLSLECTVEGTSNPNLYWYRQAAGRGLQLLFYSVGIGQISSEVPQNLSASRPQDRQFILSSKKLLLSDSGFYLCAWSVGPDTQYFGPGTRLTVL.

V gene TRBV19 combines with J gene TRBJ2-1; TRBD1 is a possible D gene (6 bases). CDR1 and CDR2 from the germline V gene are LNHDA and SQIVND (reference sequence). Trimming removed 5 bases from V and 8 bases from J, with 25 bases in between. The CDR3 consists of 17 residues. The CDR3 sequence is CASSPQEGLGARHEQFF. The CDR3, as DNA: TGTGCCAGTAGTCCCCAAGAGGGATTGGGGGCGCGCCATGAGCAGTTCTTC.

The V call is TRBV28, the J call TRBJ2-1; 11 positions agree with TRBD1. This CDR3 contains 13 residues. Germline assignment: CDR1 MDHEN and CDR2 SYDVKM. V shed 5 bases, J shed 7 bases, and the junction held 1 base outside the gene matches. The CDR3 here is CASSGTGGNEQFF. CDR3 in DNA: TGTGCCAGCAGTGGGACAGGGGGAAATGAGCAGTTCTTC.

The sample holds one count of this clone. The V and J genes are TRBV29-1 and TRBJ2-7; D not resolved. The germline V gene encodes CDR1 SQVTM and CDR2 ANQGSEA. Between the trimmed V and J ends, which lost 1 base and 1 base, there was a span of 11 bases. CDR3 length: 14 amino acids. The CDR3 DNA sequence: TGCAGCGTTGAAGGGCCCTTAGGGTCCTACGAGCAGTACTTC. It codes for CSVEGPLGSYEQYF.

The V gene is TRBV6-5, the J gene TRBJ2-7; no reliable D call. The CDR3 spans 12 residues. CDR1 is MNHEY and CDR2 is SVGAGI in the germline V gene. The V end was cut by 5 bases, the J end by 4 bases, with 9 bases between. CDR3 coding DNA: TGTGCCAGCAGTGAAACCCCGTACGAGCAGTACTTC. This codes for CASSETPYEQYF.

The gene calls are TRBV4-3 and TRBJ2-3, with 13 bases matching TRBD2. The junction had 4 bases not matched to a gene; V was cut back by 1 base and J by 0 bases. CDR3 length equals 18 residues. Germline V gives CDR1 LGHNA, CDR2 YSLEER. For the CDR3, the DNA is TGCGCCAGCAGCCAAGGACTAGCGGGGGGCCTTAGCACAGATACGCAGTATTTT. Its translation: CASSQGLAGGLSTDTQYF.

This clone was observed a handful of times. CDR3 sequence: CASSSRDRGSLETQYF. CDR3 DNA sequence: TGTGCCAGCTCGTCCCGGGACAGGGGATCTTTGGAGACCCAGTACTTC. V and J are TRBV18 and TRBJ2-5; 10 bases align to TRBD1. Trimming at V came to 6 bases and at J to 5 bases, leaving 12 bases not matched to a gene. The CDR3 has 16 residues. Germline CDR1 and CDR2: KGHSH and LQKENI.

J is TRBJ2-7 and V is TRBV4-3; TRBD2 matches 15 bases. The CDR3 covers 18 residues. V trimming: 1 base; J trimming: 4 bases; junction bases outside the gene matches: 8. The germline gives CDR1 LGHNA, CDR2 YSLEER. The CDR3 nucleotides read TGCGCCAGCAGCCAAGCGGTTCCCGGGACTAGCGGGGGGTACGAGCAGTACTTC. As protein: CASSQAVPGTSGGYEQYF.

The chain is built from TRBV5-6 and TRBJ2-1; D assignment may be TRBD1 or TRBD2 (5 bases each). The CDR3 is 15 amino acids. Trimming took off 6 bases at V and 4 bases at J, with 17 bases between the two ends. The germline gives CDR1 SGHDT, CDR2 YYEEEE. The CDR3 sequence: CASKFRGHGYNEQFF. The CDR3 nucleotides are TGTGCCAGCAAATTCCGGGGCCATGGATACAATGAGCAGTTCTTC.